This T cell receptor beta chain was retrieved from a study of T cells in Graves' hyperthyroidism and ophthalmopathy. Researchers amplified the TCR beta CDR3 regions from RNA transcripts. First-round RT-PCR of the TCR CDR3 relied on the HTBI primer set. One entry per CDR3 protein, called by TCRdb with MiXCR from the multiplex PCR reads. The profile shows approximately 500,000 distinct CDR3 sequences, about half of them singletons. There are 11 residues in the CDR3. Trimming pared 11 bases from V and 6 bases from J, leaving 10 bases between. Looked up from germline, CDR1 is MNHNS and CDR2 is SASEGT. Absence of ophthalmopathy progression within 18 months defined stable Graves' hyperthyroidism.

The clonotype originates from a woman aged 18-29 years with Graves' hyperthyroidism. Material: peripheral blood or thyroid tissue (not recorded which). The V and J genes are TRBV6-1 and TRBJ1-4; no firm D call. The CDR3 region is CAPLTDEKLFF. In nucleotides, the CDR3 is TGTGCCCCCCTCACTGATGAAAAACTGTTTTTT.